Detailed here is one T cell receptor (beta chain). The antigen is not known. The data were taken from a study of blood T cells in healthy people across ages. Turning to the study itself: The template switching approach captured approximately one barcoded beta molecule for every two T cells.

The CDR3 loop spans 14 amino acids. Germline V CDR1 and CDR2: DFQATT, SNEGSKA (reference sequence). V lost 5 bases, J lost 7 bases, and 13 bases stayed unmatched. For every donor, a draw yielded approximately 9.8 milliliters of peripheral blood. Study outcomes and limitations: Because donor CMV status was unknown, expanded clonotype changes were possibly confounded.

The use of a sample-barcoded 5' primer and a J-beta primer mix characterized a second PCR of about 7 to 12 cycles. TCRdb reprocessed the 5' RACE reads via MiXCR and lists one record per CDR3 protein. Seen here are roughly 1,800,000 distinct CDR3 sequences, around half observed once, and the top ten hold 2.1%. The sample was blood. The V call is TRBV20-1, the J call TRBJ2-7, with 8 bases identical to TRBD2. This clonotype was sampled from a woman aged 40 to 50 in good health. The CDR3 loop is CSASRLAHAIEQYF. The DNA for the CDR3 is TGCAGTGCTTCAAGACTAGCGCATGCCATTGAGCAGTACTTC.